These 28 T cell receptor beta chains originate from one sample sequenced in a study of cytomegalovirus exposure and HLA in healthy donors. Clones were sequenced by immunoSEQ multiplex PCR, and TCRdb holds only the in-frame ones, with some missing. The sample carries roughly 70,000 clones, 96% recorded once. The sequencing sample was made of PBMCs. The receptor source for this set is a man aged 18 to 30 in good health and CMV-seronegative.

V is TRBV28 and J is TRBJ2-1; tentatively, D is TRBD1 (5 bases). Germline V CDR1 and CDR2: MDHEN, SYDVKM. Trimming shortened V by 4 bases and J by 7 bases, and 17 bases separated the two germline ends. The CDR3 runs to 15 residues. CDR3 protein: CASSSMGQGRNEQFF. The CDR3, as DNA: TGTGCCAGCAGTTCCATGGGGCAGGGTCGGAATGAGCAGTTCTTC.

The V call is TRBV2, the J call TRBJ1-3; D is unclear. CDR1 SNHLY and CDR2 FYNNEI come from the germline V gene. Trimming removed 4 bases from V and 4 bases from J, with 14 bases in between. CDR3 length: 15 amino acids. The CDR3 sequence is CASSVAGGKGNTIYF. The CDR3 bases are TGTGCCAGCAGTGTGGCAGGAGGGAAAGGAAACACCATATATTTT.

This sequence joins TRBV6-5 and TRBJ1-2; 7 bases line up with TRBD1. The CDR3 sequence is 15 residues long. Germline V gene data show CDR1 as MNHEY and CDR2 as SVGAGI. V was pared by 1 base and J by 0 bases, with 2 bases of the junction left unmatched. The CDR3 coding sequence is TGTGCCAGCAGTTACTTGGGACAGCCTAACTATGGCTACACCTTC. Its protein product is CASSYLGQPNYGYTF.

For the CDR3, the DNA is TGTGCCAGTAGTATAGGGGCAGGGAGGACTGAAGCTTTCTTT. Encoded protein: CASSIGAGRTEAFF. The chain combines TRBV19 with TRBJ1-1; a weak D match, TRBD1 (5 bases). Per germline, CDR1 LNHDA and CDR2 SQIVND (reference sequence). The ends were cut back, 1 base at V and 5 bases at J, with 11 bases in the middle. The length of the CDR3 is 14 residues.

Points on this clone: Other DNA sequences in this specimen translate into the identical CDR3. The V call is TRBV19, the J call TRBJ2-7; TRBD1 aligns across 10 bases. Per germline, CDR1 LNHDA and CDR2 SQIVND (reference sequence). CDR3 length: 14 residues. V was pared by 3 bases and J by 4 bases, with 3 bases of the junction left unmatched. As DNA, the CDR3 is TGTGCCAGTAGTATTGGGACAGGGGATTACGAGCAGTACTTC. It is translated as CASSIGTGDYEQYF.

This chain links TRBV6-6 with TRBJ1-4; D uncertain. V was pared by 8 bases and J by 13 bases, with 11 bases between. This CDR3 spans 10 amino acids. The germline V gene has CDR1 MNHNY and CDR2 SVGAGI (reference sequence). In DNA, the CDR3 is TGTGCCAGCGGAGACCTGGGACTGTTTTTT. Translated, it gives CASGDLGLFF.

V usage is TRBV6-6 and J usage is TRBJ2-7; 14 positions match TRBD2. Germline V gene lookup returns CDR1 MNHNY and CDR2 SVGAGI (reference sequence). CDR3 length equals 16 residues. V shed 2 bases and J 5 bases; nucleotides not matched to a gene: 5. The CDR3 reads CASSYGTSGSLDEQYF. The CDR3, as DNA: TGTGCCAGCAGTTACGGGACTAGCGGGAGTCTGGACGAGCAGTACTTC.

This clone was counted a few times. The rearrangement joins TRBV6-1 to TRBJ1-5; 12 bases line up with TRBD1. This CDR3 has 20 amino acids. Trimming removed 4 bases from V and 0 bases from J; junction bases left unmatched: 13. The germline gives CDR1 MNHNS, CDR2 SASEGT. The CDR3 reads CASSGPPGQGAFTSNQPQHF. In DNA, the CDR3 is TGTGCCAGCAGTGGCCCCCCGGGACAGGGGGCTTTCACTAGCAATCAGCCCCAGCATTTT.

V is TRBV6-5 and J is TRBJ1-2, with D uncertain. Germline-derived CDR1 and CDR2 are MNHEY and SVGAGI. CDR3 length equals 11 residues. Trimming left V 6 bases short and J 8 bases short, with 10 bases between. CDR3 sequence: CASSVPMGYTF. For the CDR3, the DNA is TGTGCCAGCAGCGTACCTATGGGCTACACCTTC.

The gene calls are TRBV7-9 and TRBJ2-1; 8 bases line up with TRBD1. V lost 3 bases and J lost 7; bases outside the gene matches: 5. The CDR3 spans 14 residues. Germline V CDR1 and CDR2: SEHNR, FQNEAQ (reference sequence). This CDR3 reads CASSFGQGWNEQFF. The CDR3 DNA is TGTGCCAGCAGCTTCGGACAGGGTTGGAATGAGCAGTTCTTC. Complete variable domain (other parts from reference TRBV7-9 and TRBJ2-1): DTGVSQNPRHKITKRGQNVTFRCDPISEHNRLYWYRQTLGQGPEFLTYFQNEAQLEKSRLLSDRFSAERPKGSFSTLEIQRTEQGDSAMYLCASSFGQGWNEQFFGPGTRLTVL.

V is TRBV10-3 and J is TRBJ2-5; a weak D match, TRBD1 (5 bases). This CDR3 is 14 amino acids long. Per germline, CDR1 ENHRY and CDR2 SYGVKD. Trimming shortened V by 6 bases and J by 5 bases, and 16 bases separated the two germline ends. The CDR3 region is CAISPRGAAETQYF. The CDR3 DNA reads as TGTGCCATCAGCCCAAGGGGCGCGGCGGAGACCCAGTACTTC.

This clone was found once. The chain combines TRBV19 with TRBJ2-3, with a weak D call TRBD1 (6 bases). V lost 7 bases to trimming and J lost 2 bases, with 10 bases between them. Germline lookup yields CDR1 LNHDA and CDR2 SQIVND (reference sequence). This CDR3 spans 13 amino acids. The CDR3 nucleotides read TGTGCCAGTAATGAGGGGGTCACAGATACGCAGTATTTT. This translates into CASNEGVTDTQYF.

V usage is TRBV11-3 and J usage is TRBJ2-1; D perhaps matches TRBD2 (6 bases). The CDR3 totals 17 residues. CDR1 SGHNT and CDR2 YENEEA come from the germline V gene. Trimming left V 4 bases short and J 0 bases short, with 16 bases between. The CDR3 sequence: CASSSLALASSYNEQFF. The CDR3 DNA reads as TGTGCCAGCAGCTCACTCGCCCTAGCGAGCTCCTACAATGAGCAGTTCTTC.

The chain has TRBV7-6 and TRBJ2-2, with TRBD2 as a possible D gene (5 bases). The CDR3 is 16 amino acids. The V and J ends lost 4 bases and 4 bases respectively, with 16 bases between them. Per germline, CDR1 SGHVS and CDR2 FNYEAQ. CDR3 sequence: CASSSGLELGTGELFF. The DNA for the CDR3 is TGTGCCAGCAGCTCCGGACTGGAGTTAGGCACCGGGGAGCTGTTTTTT.

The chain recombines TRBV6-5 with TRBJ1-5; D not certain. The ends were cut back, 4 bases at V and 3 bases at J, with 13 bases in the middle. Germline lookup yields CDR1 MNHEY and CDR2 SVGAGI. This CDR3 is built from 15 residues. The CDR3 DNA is TGTGCCAGCAGTTCCTCTGCGGGCGTCAATCAGCCCCAGCATTTT. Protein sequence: CASSSSAGVNQPQHF.

The CDR3 nucleotides read TGCGCCAGCAAAACAGGGGAGGATGGAAACACCATATATTTT. Translating gives CASKTGEDGNTIYF. J is TRBJ1-3 and V is TRBV5-1; TRBD1 agrees at 7 bases. CDR3 size: 14 residues. Germline values: CDR1 SGHRS, CDR2 YFSETQ. The J segment lost 3 bases and the V segment lost 6 bases, leaving 6 bases of the junction unmatched.

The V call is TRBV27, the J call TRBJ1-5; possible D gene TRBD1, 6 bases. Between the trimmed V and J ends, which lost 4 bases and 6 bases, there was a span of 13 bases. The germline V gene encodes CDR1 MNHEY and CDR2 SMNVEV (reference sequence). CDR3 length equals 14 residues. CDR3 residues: CASSSRGFGQPQHF. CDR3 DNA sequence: TGTGCCAGCAGTTCAAGGGGGTTCGGTCAGCCCCAGCATTTT.

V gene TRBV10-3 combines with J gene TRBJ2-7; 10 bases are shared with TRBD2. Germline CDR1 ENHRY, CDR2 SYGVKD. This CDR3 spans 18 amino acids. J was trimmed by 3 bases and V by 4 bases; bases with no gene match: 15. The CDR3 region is CAISGFPSGSGGGYEQYF. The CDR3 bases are TGTGCCATCAGTGGATTCCCTAGCGGGAGTGGTGGAGGCTACGAGCAGTACTTC.

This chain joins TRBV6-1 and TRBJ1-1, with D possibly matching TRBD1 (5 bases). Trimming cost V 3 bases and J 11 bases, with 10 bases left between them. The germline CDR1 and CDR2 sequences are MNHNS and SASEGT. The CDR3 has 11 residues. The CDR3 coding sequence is TGTGCCAGCAGTGATGGGACTAAGGCTTTCTTT. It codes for CASSDGTKAFF.

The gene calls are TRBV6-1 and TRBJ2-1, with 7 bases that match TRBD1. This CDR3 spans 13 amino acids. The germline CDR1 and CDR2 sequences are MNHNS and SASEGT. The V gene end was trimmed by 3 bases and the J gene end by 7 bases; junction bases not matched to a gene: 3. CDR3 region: CASSETGMNEQFF. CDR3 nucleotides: TGTGCCAGCAGTGAGACAGGGATGAATGAGCAGTTCTTC.

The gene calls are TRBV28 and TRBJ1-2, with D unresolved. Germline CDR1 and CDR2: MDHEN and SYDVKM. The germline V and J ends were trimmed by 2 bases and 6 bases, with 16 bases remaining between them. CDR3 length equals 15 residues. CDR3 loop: CASSLGGPVFDGYTF. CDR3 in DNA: TGTGCCAGCAGTTTAGGAGGGCCGGTTTTTGATGGCTACACCTTC.

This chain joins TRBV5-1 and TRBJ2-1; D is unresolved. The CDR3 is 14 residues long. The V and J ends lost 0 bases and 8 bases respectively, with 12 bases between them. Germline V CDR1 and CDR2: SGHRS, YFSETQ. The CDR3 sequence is CASSLDLVVDEQFF. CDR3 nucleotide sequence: TGCGCCAGCAGCTTGGATCTAGTAGTGGATGAGCAGTTCTTC.

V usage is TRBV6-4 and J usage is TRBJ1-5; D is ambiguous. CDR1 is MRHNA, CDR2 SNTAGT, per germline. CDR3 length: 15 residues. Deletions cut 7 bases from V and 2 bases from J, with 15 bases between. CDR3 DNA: TGTGCCAGCACCCTCCGGGGAATGGGCAATCAGCCCCAGCATTTT. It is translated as CASTLRGMGNQPQHF.

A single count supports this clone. CDR3: CASSQLVPDRGDGYTF. In DNA, the CDR3 is TGCGCCAGCAGTCAATTGGTCCCGGACAGGGGGGATGGCTACACCTTC. The gene calls are TRBV23-1 and TRBJ1-2; TRBD1 matches 10 bases. TRBV23-1 is noted as an ORF with a role that remains uncertain. The CDR3 length is 16 residues. The junction had 8 bases not matched to a gene; V was cut back by 1 base and J by 6 bases.

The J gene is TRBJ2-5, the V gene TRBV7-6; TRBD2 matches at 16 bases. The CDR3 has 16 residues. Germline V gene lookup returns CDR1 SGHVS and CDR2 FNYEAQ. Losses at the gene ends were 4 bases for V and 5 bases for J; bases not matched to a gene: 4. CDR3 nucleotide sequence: TGTGCCAGCAGCTCCCAGGGACTAGCGGGAGGGGAGACCCAGTACTTC. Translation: CASSSQGLAGGETQYF.

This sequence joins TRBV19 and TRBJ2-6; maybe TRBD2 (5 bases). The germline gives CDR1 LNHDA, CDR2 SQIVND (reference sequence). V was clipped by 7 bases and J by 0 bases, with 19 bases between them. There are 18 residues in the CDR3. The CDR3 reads CASTQWRLGYSGANVLTF. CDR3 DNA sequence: TGTGCCAGTACTCAATGGAGGCTCGGGTACTCTGGGGCCAACGTCCTGACTTTC.

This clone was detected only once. The CDR3 coding sequence is TGCGCCAGCAGCCAAAAAGAGCCGGGGGAGCAGTACTTC. The encoded protein is CASSQKEPGEQYF. The J gene is TRBJ2-7, the V gene TRBV4-1, with D possibly matching TRBD2 (5 bases). The CDR3 runs to 13 residues. The ends were cut back, 2 bases at V and 7 bases at J, with 12 bases in the middle. Germline V gene data show CDR1 as MGHRA and CDR2 as YSYEKL.

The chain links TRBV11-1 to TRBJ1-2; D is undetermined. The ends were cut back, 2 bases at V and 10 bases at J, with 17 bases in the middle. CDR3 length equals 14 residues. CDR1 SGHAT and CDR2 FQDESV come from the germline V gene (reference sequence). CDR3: CASSLITGVDDYTF. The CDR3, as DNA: TGTGCCAGCAGCTTAATTACCGGGGTCGACGACTACACCTTC.